This T cell receptor beta chain derives from a study of monozygotic twins with inflammatory bowel disease. TCRdb reprocessed the 5' RACE reads; each CDR3 protein has one entry and no DNA is given. The ten top clones account for 2% to 2.5%, within a sample of 330,000 or so distinct CDR3 sequences. The CDR3 runs to 14 residues. Germline CDR1 DFQATT, CDR2 SNEGSKA (reference sequence). The sequenced sample was blood. The source is a human donor with ulcerative colitis or Crohn's disease, or a healthy co-twin of an affected twin (not recorded which). The chain recombines TRBV20-1 with TRBJ2-7; the D call from TCRdb, TRBD1, cannot be confirmed without DNA. CDR3 protein: CSASQQGLPGEQYF.